These T cell receptor beta chains were read from a single sample in a study. TCRdb used MiXCR to reprocess the RT-PCR reads, holding one entry per CDR3 protein. The sample holds more than 550,000 distinct CDR3 sequences; 11% to 15% are singletons and the top ten take 3.6%. The sequenced sample was memory CD4+ T cells from blood. The source of these receptors is a female donor in good health, serving as a healthy control. Each CDR3 is given with its conserved first and last residue. D genes are given only for firm matches. Only part of the rows carry a size: once, few, many, or a class if the clone is expanded.

>TRBV4-1|few|.|TRBJ2-7
CASSGRTIYEQYF
TGCGCCAGCAGCGGACGGACTATCTACGAGCAGTACTTC
>TRBV28|.|.|TRBJ2-1
CASNLSWGNEQFF
TGTGCCAGCAACCTGTCATGGGGGAATGAGCAGTTCTTC
>TRBV12-5|.|.|TRBJ2-1
CGSGLMEGTEQFF
TGTGGTAGTGGTTTAATGGAGGGAACCGAGCAGTTCTTC
>TRBV5-1|few|TRBD1|TRBJ2-6
CASSSGQHSGANVLTF
TGCGCCAGCAGCTCGGGACAGCACTCTGGGGCCAACGTCCTGACTTTC
>TRBV18|few|TRBD1|TRBJ1-1
CASLPGQRIFGEAFF
TGTGCCAGCTTACCGGGACAGCGAATTTTCGGAGAAGCTTTCTTT
>TRBV5-1|.|TRBD2|TRBJ2-3
CASSPVLSGRVDTQYF
TGCGCCAGCAGCCCTGTTCTTAGCGGGAGGGTGGATACGCAGTATTTT
>TRBV7-8|many|TRBD1|TRBJ2-2
CASTRRTGGANTGELFF
TGTGCCAGCACGCGACGAACAGGGGGCGCGAACACCGGGGAGCTGTTTTTT
>TRBV28|.|TRBD1|TRBJ1-2
CASSPPDRGGYGYTF
TGTGCCAGCAGTCCGCCAGACAGGGGCGGTTATGGCTACACCTTC
>TRBV5-1|few|TRBD1|TRBJ2-7
CASSLAETGGNYEQYF
TGCGCCAGCAGCTTGGCAGAGACAGGGGGCAACTACGAGCAGTACTTC
>TRBV20-1|few|.|TRBJ1-2
CSARDPGAEWGYTF
TGCAGTGCTAGAGACCCCGGGGCAGAATGGGGCTACACCTTC
>TRBV5-1|many|.|TRBJ1-6
CASSLSGTPNNSPLHF
TGCGCCAGCAGCTTATCCGGGACACCCAATAATTCACCCCTCCACTTT
>TRBV12-3/TRBV12-4|.|.|TRBJ2-1
CASLFSGSYNEQFF
TGTGCCAGCCTCTTCTCTGGATCCTACAATGAGCAGTTCTTC
>TRBV27|.|.|TRBJ2-3
CASGSFPDTQYF
TGTGCCAGCGGGTCCTTCCCAGATACGCAGTATTTT
>TRBV4-3|.|TRBD2|TRBJ2-1
CASSQDQASGGGYNEQFF
TGCGCCAGCAGCCAAGATCAGGCTAGCGGGGGGGGATACAATGAGCAGTTCTTC
>TRBV5-1|.|.|TRBJ2-7
CASTRGGPYEQYF
TGCGCCAGCACCCGAGGAGGGCCCTACGAGCAGTACTTC
>TRBV5-4|many|.|TRBJ1-1
CASSLAGRVNTEAFF
TGTGCCAGCAGCTTGGCCGGCCGTGTGAACACTGAAGCTTTCTTT
>TRBV24-1|few|.|TRBJ1-2
CATSDPSGTTSGYTF
TGTGCCACCAGTGATCCCTCCGGGACAACTAGTGGCTACACCTTC
>TRBV20-1|.|TRBD1|TRBJ2-3
CSARGPGQGATDTQYF
TGCAGTGCTAGAGGTCCGGGACAGGGGGCGACAGATACGCAGTATTTT
>TRBV5-1|.|.|TRBJ2-5
CASSLEREKTQYF
TGCGCCAGCAGCTTGGAAAGGGAAAAGACCCAGTACTTC
>TRBV20-1|few|.|TRBJ2-1
CSVQGSNEQFF
TGCAGTGTTCAGGGCAGCAATGAGCAGTTCTTC
>TRBV6-6|.|.|TRBJ1-1
CASLYGQMNTEAFF
TGTGCCAGCCTATATGGCCAGATGAACACTGAAGCTTTCTTT
>TRBV27|.|.|TRBJ2-2
CASSSFTMSSTGELFF
TGTGCCAGCAGTTCATTCACGATGAGCTCAACCGGGGAGCTGTTTTTT
>TRBV5-4|.|TRBD2|TRBJ2-1
CASSLSGLAGRSSYNEQFF
TGTGCCAGCAGCTTGTCCGGACTAGCGGGCCGGTCAAGCTACAATGAGCAGTTCTTC
>TRBV28|.|.|TRBJ2-2
CASSPALGTGELFF
TGTGCCAGCAGTCCGGCCTTGGGAACCGGGGAGCTGTTTTTT
>TRBV5-1|many|.|TRBJ2-3
CASSTASTDTQYF
TGCGCCAGCAGCACCGCTAGCACAGATACGCAGTATTTT
>TRBV20-1|.|TRBD2|TRBJ2-1
CSSEREGDNEQFF
TGCAGTTCGGAGCGGGAGGGCGACAATGAGCAGTTCTTC
>TRBV27|few|TRBD1|TRBJ2-7
CASSSRTGGSYEQYF
TGTGCCAGCAGTTCACGGACAGGGGGTTCCTACGAGCAGTACTTC
>TRBV5-1|many|TRBD2|TRBJ2-2
CASRTGGRTGELFF
TGCGCCAGCAGGACGGGGGGTCGAACCGGGGAGCTGTTTTTT
>TRBV2|.|TRBD1|TRBJ2-7
CASSNGDSFYEQYF
TGTGCCAGCAGTAACGGGGACAGCTTCTACGAGCAGTACTTC
>TRBV28|.|TRBD1|TRBJ2-1
CASSRQGFYNEQFF
TGTGCCAGCAGTAGACAGGGGTTCTACAATGAGCAGTTCTTC
>TRBV20-1|few|TRBD2|TRBJ2-1
CSASRPSGRKGDEQFF
TGCAGTGCTAGTCGGCCTAGCGGGAGGAAGGGGGATGAGCAGTTCTTC
>TRBV20-1|many|.|TRBJ2-5
CSAPPGSRQETQYF
TGCAGTGCCCCCCCGGGCTCCCGGCAAGAGACCCAGTACTTC
>TRBV2|few|TRBD2|TRBJ2-1
CASTGLAGVAYNEQFF
TGTGCCAGCACAGGACTAGCGGGAGTTGCCTACAATGAGCAGTTCTTC
>TRBV5-1|.|.|TRBJ2-1
CASSLGTRVYYNEQFF
TGCGCCAGCAGCTTGGGTACGCGGGTTTACTACAATGAGCAGTTCTTC
>TRBV10-1|.|TRBD2|TRBJ2-3
CASSTGTRNTQYF
TGCGCCAGCAGTACCGGGACTAGGAATACGCAGTATTTT
>TRBV12-3/TRBV12-4|many|TRBD1|TRBJ2-7
CASSRTGGGEQYF
TGTGCCAGCAGCCGGACAGGGGGCGGCGAGCAGTACTTC
>TRBV6-6|.|.|TRBJ1-2
CASSRDNGYGYTF
TGTGCCAGCAGTAGGGACAACGGATATGGCTACACCTTC
>TRBV7-9|many|.|TRBJ2-3
CASSLALSPTDTQYF
TGTGCCAGCAGCTTAGCCCTCTCCCCCACAGATACGCAGTATTTT
>TRBV3-1|once|.|TRBJ2-7
CASSHPLAASSYEQYF
TGTGCCAGCTCCCACCCTTTAGCGGCCAGCTCCTACGAGCAGTACTTC
>TRBV10-3|few|.|TRBJ1-2
CAISGRRGVGDSGYGYTF
TGTGCCATCAGTGGACGAAGGGGTGTAGGCGACTCGGGGTATGGCTACACCTTC
>TRBV28|.|.|TRBJ1-1
CASSLFLQENTEAFF
TGTGCCAGCAGTTTATTCTTACAGGAGAACACTGAAGCTTTCTTT
>TRBV12-3/TRBV12-4|few|.|TRBJ2-5
CASSLSEGKTQYF
TGTGCCAGCAGTTTATCCGAAGGGAAGACCCAGTACTTC
>TRBV7-9|.|TRBD1|TRBJ1-2
CASSPPGQGRGGYTF
TGTGCCAGCAGCCCACCGGGACAGGGACGGGGTGGCTACACCTTC
>TRBV5-1|many|TRBD2|TRBJ2-7
CASSPGGEWNEQYF
TGCGCCAGCAGCCCGGGGGGAGAGTGGAACGAGCAGTACTTC
>TRBV15|.|.|TRBJ1-5
CATSTWAGSHQPQHF
TGTGCCACCAGCACGTGGGCAGGATCACATCAGCCCCAGCATTTT
>TRBV20-1|many|.|TRBJ1-3
CSARLEEGSGNTIYF
TGCAGTGCTAGATTAGAGGAGGGCTCTGGAAACACCATATATTTT
>TRBV10-1|.|TRBD2|TRBJ2-3
CASSPGLAEHTDTQYF
TGCGCCAGCAGCCCGGGACTAGCGGAGCACACAGATACGCAGTATTTT
>TRBV7-2|few|.|TRBJ2-3
CASSRSRDTQYF
TGTGCCAGCAGCCGAAGCCGGGATACGCAGTATTTT
>TRBV9|.|.|TRBJ2-1
CASSLSGGYYNEQFF
TGTGCCAGCAGCCTAAGTGGGGGTTACTACAATGAGCAGTTCTTC
>TRBV3-1|.|.|TRBJ2-1
CASSQMGATGPFF
TGTGCCAGCAGCCAGATGGGGGCCACAGGGCCGTTCTTC
>TRBV20-1|.|TRBD2|TRBJ2-2
CSARDGRREGITGELFF
TGCAGTGCTAGAGATGGTAGGAGGGAGGGCATCACCGGGGAGCTGTTTTTT
>TRBV6-5|few|.|TRBJ2-7
CASRRSRQGFYEQYF
TGTGCCAGCAGACGCTCGCGGCAGGGGTTTTACGAGCAGTACTTC
>TRBV5-4|.|.|TRBJ2-1
CASSPAGASSYNEQFF
TGTGCCAGCAGCCCCGCCGGAGCGAGCTCCTACAATGAGCAGTTCTTC
>TRBV4-3|many|TRBD2|TRBJ2-7
CASSQDLLAGGLLDEQYF
TGCGCCAGCAGCCAAGATCTACTAGCGGGAGGGCTTTTGGACGAGCAGTACTTC
>TRBV30|few|.|TRBJ1-1
CAWSVLRDGEAFF
TGTGCCTGGAGTGTACTGAGGGATGGTGAAGCTTTCTTT